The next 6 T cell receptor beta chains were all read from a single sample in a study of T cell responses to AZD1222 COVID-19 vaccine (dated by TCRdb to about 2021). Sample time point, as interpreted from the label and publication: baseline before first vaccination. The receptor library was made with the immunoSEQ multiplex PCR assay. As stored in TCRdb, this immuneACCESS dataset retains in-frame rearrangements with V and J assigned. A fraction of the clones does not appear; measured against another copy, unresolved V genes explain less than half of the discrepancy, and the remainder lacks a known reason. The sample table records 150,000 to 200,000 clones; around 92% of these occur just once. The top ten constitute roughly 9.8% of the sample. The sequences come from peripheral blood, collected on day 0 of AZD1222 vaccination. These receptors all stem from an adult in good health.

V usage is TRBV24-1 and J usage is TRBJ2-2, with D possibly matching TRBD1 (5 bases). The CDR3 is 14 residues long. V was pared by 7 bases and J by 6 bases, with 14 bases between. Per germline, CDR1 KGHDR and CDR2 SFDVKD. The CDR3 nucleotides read TGTGCCACCAGGCCTGGGGCAGCTCCCGGGGAGCTGTTTTTT. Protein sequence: CATRPGAAPGELFF.

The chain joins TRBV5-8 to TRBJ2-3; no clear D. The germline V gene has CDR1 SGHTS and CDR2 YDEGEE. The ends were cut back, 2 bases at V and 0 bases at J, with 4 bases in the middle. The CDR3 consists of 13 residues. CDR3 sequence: CASSFSSTDTQYF. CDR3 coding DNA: TGTGCCAGCAGCTTCTCTAGCACAGATACGCAGTATTTT.

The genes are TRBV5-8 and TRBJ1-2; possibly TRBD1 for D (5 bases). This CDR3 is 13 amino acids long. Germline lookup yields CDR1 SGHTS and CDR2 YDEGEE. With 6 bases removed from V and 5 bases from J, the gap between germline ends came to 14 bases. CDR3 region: CASISRANYGYTF. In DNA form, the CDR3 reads TGTGCCAGCATCTCCAGGGCGAATTATGGCTACACCTTC.

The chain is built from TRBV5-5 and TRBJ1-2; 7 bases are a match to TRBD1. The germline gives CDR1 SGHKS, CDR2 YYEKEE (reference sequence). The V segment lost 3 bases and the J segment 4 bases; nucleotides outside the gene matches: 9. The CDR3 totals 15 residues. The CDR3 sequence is CASSSQDRVGYGYTF. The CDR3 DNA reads TGTGCCAGCAGCTCCCAAGACAGGGTCGGCTATGGCTACACCTTC.

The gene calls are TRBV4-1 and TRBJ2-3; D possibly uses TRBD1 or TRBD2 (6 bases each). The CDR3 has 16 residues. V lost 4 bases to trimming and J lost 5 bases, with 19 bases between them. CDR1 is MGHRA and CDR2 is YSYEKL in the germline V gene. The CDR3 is CASSLRTAGGEDTQYF. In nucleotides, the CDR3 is TGCGCCAGCAGCCTCAGGACAGCCGGGGGAGAAGATACGCAGTATTTT.

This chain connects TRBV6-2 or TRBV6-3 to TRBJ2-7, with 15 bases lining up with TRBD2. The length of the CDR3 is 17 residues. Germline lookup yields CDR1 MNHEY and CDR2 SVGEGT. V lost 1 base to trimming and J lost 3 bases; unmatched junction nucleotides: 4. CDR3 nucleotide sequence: TGTGCCAGCAGTTACTGGACTAGCGGGAGGGAGGTCTACGAGCAGTACTTC. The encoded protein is CASSYWTSGREVYEQYF.